Listed below are T cell receptor beta chains from one sample, sequenced in a study of beta chain features in type 1 diabetes. The method was immunoSEQ multiplex PCR; TCRdb's version includes in-frame clones alone and lacks a portion of them. The sample records hundreds of thousands of clones, about an eighth being singletons. Sequenced: naive CD4+ T cells from blood. The receptors were gathered from a man between 18 and 29 years old with type 1 diabetes. Both conserved end residues are part of each CDR3. Each record gives: V gene, J gene, D gene, clone size, CDR3 DNA, CDR3 protein. A D gene is named only where the DNA matches it firmly. Clone size is shown for a subset of rows, as once, few, many or a class of expanded clone.

V gene: TRBV30
J gene: TRBJ1-2
D gene: .
clone size: .
CDR3 DNA: TGTGCCTCCCACCCAGGGGCCGGGGGTGGCTACACCTTC
CDR3 protein: CASHPGAGGGYTF

V gene: TRBV2
J gene: TRBJ1-1
D gene: TRBD1
clone size: .
CDR3 DNA: TGTGCCAGCAGTGAGCAGGGGGCACGGGTTGAAGCTTTCTTT
CDR3 protein: CASSEQGARVEAFF

V gene: TRBV9
J gene: TRBJ1-5
D gene: .
clone size: .
CDR3 DNA: TGTGCCAGCAGCGTAGAGCCGAGCAGCAATCAGCCCCAGCATTTT
CDR3 protein: CASSVEPSSNQPQHF

V gene: TRBV5-4
J gene: TRBJ2-1
D gene: TRBD1
clone size: few
CDR3 DNA: TGTGCCAGCAGCTTGGTACGGGGACAGGGTAATGAGCAGTTCTTC
CDR3 protein: CASSLVRGQGNEQFF

V gene: TRBV7-2
J gene: TRBJ2-3
D gene: .
clone size: .
CDR3 DNA: TGTGCCAGCAGCTTAGCGCAATCCCTTGCGAGGATGGGAGATACGCAGTATTTT
CDR3 protein: CASSLAQSLARMGDTQYF

V gene: TRBV20-1
J gene: TRBJ1-1
D gene: .
clone size: few
CDR3 DNA: TGCAGTGCTCCTAGGAACACTGAAGCTTTCTTT
CDR3 protein: CSAPRNTEAFF

V gene: TRBV6-6
J gene: TRBJ2-1
D gene: .
clone size: few
CDR3 DNA: TGTGCCAGCAGTTTGACCCTAAGCTTCAATGAGCAGTTCTTC
CDR3 protein: CASSLTLSFNEQFF

V gene: TRBV9
J gene: TRBJ2-6
D gene: .
clone size: few
CDR3 DNA: TGTGCCAGCAGCCCTCGGGGCTCTGGGGCCAACGTCCTGACTTTC
CDR3 protein: CASSPRGSGANVLTF

V gene: TRBV5-1
J gene: TRBJ2-5
D gene: TRBD1
clone size: few
CDR3 DNA: TGCGCCAGCAGCCGAGAGACAGGGCCTCAAGAGACCCAGTACTTC
CDR3 protein: CASSRETGPQETQYF

V gene: TRBV27
J gene: TRBJ1-2
D gene: .
clone size: .
CDR3 DNA: TGTGCCAGCAGTGGATTCGGCAGGGACTATGGCTACACCTTC
CDR3 protein: CASSGFGRDYGYTF

V gene: TRBV30
J gene: TRBJ2-7
D gene: TRBD1
clone size: .
CDR3 DNA: TGTGCCTGGAGCCCCGGACAGGGGAGCGAGCAGTACTTC
CDR3 protein: CAWSPGQGSEQYF

V gene: TRBV2
J gene: TRBJ1-4
D gene: .
clone size: few
CDR3 DNA: TGTGCCAGCGGAGATGAACAGGGTTCTAATGAAAAACTGTTTTTT
CDR3 protein: CASGDEQGSNEKLFF

V gene: TRBV7-2
J gene: TRBJ1-2
D gene: .
clone size: few
CDR3 DNA: TGTGCCAGCAGCTTAACACGGGGGCCCTATGGCTACACCTTC
CDR3 protein: CASSLTRGPYGYTF

V gene: TRBV11-2
J gene: TRBJ2-5
D gene: .
clone size: .
CDR3 DNA: TGTGCCAGCAGCTTAGAAGTGCAGTACCAAGAGACCCAGTACTTC
CDR3 protein: CASSLEVQYQETQYF

V gene: TRBV7-6
J gene: TRBJ2-3
D gene: TRBD2
clone size: .
CDR3 DNA: TGTGCCAGCAGCTTAGCGGGACTAGCGGGGCTAGCCACAGATACGCAGTATTTT
CDR3 protein: CASSLAGLAGLATDTQYF

V gene: TRBV19
J gene: TRBJ1-1
D gene: .
clone size: .
CDR3 DNA: TGTGCCAGTTCCGTTAGATGGGAAGCTTTCTTT
CDR3 protein: CASSVRWEAFF

V gene: TRBV19
J gene: TRBJ2-2
D gene: .
clone size: .
CDR3 DNA: TGTGCCAGTAGTATGATAGGGCAGCCGAACACCGGGGAGCTGTTTTTT
CDR3 protein: CASSMIGQPNTGELFF

V gene: TRBV5-6
J gene: TRBJ1-2
D gene: .
clone size: .
CDR3 DNA: TGTGCCAGCAGCTTGGGACAGCTCATCTATGGCTACACCTTC
CDR3 protein: CASSLGQLIYGYTF

V gene: TRBV6-5
J gene: TRBJ2-2
D gene: .
clone size: .
CDR3 DNA: TGTGCCAGCAGTTTACAGGTCACCGGGGAGCTGTTTTTT
CDR3 protein: CASSLQVTGELFF

V gene: TRBV29-1
J gene: TRBJ1-1
D gene: TRBD1
clone size: .
CDR3 DNA: TGCAGCGTTGTCCCGGGACAGGGGGCGGCTGAAGCTTTCTTT
CDR3 protein: CSVVPGQGAAEAFF

V gene: TRBV6-7
J gene: TRBJ2-5
D gene: .
clone size: .
CDR3 DNA: TGTGCCAGCAGTTACACTTGCAGGGCCGCGGGGGAGACCCAGTACTTC
CDR3 protein: CASSYTCRAAGETQYF

V gene: TRBV30
J gene: TRBJ2-5
D gene: TRBD2
clone size: .
CDR3 DNA: TGTGCCTGGAGTATCGGTACTAGCGGGGCGGGAGGGGAGACCCAGTACTTC
CDR3 protein: CAWSIGTSGAGGETQYF

V gene: TRBV27
J gene: TRBJ2-6
D gene: .
clone size: few
CDR3 DNA: TGTGCCAGCAGTTTCTTCGTCCCTGGGGCCAACGTCCTGACTTTC
CDR3 protein: CASSFFVPGANVLTF

V gene: TRBV30
J gene: TRBJ1-4
D gene: .
clone size: .
CDR3 DNA: TGTGCCTGGAGTGAAAGGTCTAATGAAAAACTGTTTTTT
CDR3 protein: CAWSERSNEKLFF